This T cell receptor beta chain was observed in a study of shared T cell receptors in the human thymus listed by TCRdb under 2021. Regarding the study in general: The study examined how the human thymus generates shared, self-reactive T-cell receptor alpha chains.

Library prep was done by the immunoSEQ multiplex PCR assay. The table comes from immuneACCESS by way of TCRdb, which keeps in-frame sequences with V and J called. Part of the clones is missing from these tables; in studies checked, under half for an unresolved V gene and the rest for unknown reasons. The table for this sample lists 600,000 to 900,000 clones; 80% to 90% of them were counted only once. The leading ten clones occupy roughly 0.01% of the sample. Comment on this clone: The target of this receptor is not known. No base qualities exist here, and no much larger clone lies one base off it.

The same data also contributed to another study, on human thymus T cells. That second report states: In Finland, the donors were immunologically healthy infants who were having open corrective cardiac surgery for congenital heart defects. The thymus tissue came from surgical resects taken out during corrective cardiac surgery. V and J gene segment usage appeared biased in both thymic and peripheral blood repertoires. Highly overlapping thymic TCR repertoires among unrelated individuals were reported in the related research. The study used roughly 8 infant thymus samples plus four related peripheral blood samples to characterize TCR alpha and beta repertoires. Donor ages ranging from about 6 to 244 days were recorded, and several male and a couple of female infants were included in the cohort. Thymocytes were mechanically released from the tissue and were stored as pellets of roughly 9-31 million cells at -70 degrees C. A QIAsymphony instrument was used to extract genomic DNA from the frozen cell pellets. Using the immunoSEQ multiplex PCR assay, the TCRB and TCRAD loci were amplified from a standardized quantity of quality-controlled genomic DNA. The V(D)J region was spanned by amplicons of a length sufficient to cover the CDR3 and to identify V and J genes. The commercial immunoSEQ service was used to sequence amplicons on an Illumina platform. Primer bias and sequencing errors were corrected as previously described, and TCRAD and TCRB were defined on the basis of the IMGT database. Analysis of the repertoires was done with immunoSEQ Analyzer 3.0 and VDJTools and included basic statistics, V/J segment usage, diversity estimates, rarefaction and pairwise overlap. Chao1, ChaoE, Efron-Thisted, Shannon and inverse Simpson indices were used to estimate diversity, which was also estimated on datasets down-sampled to the smallest sample. Repertoire overlap was determined by strict matching of CDR3 nucleotide sequence, V gene and J gene, and Jaccard-based multidimensional scaling clustering was applied. Thymus samples yielded on average around 810,000 unique TCRB clonotypes, compared with about 80,000 from blood samples.

The sequenced sample was thymocytes. The TCR sequence derives from a girl under three years old with a congenital heart defect. Donor details come from another sample of the same person, matched by shared clones.

The nucleotide sequence is TGTGCCAGCAGCCAAATTTCAGGGTCTGGCTACACCTTC. Its translation is CASSQISGSGYTF. The sequence links TRBV14 to TRBJ1-2; TRBD1 is a possible D gene, resting on 5 matching bases. CDR3 length: 13 amino acids, cysteine to phenylalanine. CDR3 DNA only is kept here, 39 bases in frame from base 1. V was cut back by 2 bases and J by 7 bases, leaving a gap of 11 bases between them. The germline V gene specifies SGHDN as CDR1 and FVKESK as CDR2.